This T cell receptor (beta chain) was recorded in a study of PD-L1 blockade in urothelial cancer. Study background: Males with bladder-origin urothelial cancer constituted about 90% of the roughly 30 patients.

CDR1 and CDR2 (germline): SGHRS, YFSETQ. With 1 base clipped from V and 8 bases from J, the junction kept 9 bases outside the gene matches. This CDR3 is 16 amino acids long. The method was immunoSEQ multiplex PCR; TCRdb's version includes in-frame clones alone and lacks a portion of them. The sample has approximately 67,000 clones, approximately 83% seen once; the top ten hold around 14%. Noted time point: pretreatment peripheral blood. The specimen comprised PBMCs, sampled around atezolizumab (anti-PD-L1) treatment. This receptor was taken from a man aged 60-69 years with urothelial cancer. V usage is TRBV5-1 and J usage is TRBJ2-1; 10 positions agree with TRBD2. The DNA for the CDR3 is TGCGCCAGCAGCTTGTCCAGCGGGGGGGCAAAGGATGAGCAGTTCTTC. Translating it yields CASSLSSGGAKDEQFF.